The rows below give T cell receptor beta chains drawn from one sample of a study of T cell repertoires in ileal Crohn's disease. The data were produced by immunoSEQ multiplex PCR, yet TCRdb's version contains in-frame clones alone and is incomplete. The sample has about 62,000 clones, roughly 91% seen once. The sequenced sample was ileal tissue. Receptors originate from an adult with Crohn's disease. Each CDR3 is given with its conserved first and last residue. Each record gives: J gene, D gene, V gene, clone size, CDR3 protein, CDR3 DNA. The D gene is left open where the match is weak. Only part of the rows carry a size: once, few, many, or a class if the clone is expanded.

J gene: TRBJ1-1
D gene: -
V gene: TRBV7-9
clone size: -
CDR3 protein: CASSLTIREAFF
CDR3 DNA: TGTGCCAGCAGCTTAACTATCCGCGAAGCTTTCTTT

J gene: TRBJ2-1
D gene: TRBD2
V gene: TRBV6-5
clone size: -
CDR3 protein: CASSRQGLGYNEQFF
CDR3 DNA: TGTGCCAGCAGCCGCCAAGGACTAGGCTACAATGAGCAGTTCTTC

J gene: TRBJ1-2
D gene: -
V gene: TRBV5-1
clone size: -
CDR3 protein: CASSLRENYGYTF
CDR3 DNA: TGCGCCAGCAGCTTGAGGGAGAACTATGGCTACACCTTC

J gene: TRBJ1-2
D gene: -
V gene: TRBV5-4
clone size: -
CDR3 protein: CASSRITRGSYGYTF
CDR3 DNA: TGTGCCAGCAGCAGAATAACCAGGGGTAGCTATGGCTACACCTTC

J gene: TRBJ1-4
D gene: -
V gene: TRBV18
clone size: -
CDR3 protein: CASSRPGEKLFF
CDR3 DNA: TGTGCCAGCTCACGGCCAGGTGAAAAACTGTTTTTT

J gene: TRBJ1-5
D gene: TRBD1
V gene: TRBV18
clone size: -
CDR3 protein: CASSRGQGHDQPQHF
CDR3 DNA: TGTGCCAGCTCACGTGGACAGGGCCACGATCAGCCCCAGCATTTT

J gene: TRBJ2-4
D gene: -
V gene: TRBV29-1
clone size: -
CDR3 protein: CSVEALTGNPWGIQYF
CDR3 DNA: TGCAGCGTTGAAGCCCTTACAGGTAATCCGTGGGGCATTCAGTACTTC

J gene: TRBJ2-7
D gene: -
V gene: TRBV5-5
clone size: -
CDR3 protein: CASSSAVETGSYEQYF
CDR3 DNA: TGTGCCAGCAGCTCCGCCGTAGAGACTGGCTCCTACGAGCAGTACTTC

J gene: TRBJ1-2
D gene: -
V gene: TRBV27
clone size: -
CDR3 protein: CASSLTGLNYGYTF
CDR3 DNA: TGTGCCAGCAGTTTAACAGGTCTTAACTATGGCTACACCTTC

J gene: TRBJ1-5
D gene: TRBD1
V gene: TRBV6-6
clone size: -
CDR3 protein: CASRRDRGKNQPQHF
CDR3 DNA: TGTGCCAGCAGGAGAGACAGGGGAAAGAATCAGCCCCAGCATTTT

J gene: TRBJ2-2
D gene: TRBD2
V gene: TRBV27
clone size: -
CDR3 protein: CASSPLAGANTGELFF
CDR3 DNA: TGTGCCAGCAGTCCATTAGCGGGGGCGAACACCGGGGAGCTGTTTTTT

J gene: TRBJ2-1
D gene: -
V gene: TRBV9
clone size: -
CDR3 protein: CASSVGRLGNNEQFF
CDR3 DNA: TGTGCCAGCAGCGTAGGTAGACTAGGGAACAATGAGCAGTTCTTC

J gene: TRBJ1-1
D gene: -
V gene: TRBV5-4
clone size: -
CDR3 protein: CASSLTQGLTEAFF
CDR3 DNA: TGTGCCAGCAGCTTGACTCAGGGACTCACTGAAGCTTTCTTT

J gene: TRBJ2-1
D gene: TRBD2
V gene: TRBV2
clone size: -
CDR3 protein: CASRVSGGTYNEQFF
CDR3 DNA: TGTGCCAGCAGGGTTAGCGGGGGCACCTACAATGAGCAGTTCTTC

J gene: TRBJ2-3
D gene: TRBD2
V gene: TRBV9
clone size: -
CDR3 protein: CASTPGLAKTDTQYF
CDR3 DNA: TGTGCCAGCACACCGGGACTAGCAAAAACAGATACGCAGTATTTT

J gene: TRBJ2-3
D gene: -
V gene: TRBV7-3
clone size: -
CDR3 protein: CASSRQGGTDTQYF
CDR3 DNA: TGTGCCAGCAGCCGTCAGGGCGGCACAGATACGCAGTATTTT

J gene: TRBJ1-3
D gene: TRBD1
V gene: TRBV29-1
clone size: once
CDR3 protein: CSVGTGGHSGNTIYF
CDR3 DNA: TGCAGCGTTGGGACAGGGGGTCACTCTGGAAACACCATATATTTT

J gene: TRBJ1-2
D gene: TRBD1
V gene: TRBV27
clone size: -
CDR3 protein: CASSQNRGLGYGYTF
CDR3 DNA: TGTGCCAGCAGTCAGAACAGGGGGCTAGGCTATGGCTACACCTTC

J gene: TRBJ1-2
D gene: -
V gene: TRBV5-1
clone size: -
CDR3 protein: CASSKEGGYGYTF
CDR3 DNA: TGCGCCAGCAGCAAGGAAGGGGGCTATGGCTACACCTTC

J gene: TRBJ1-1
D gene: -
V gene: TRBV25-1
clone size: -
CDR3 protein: CASSRARETFF
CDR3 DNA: TGTGCCAGCAGCCGGGCCAGGGAAACTTTCTTT

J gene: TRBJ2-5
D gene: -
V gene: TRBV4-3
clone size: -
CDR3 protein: CASSQEISGLETQYF
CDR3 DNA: TGCGCCAGCAGCCAAGAAATTTCGGGGTTAGAGACCCAGTACTTC

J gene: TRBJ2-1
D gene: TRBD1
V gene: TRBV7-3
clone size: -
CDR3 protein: CASSPTGTAYNEQFF
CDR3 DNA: TGTGCCAGCAGCCCAACCGGGACAGCCTACAATGAGCAGTTCTTC